This TCR beta chain emerged from a study of cytomegalovirus exposure and HLA in healthy donors. The CDR3 is 15 amino acids. CDR1 SNHLY and CDR2 FYNNEI come from the germline V gene. Deletions cut 5 bases from V and 0 bases from J, with 12 bases between. A note on this clone: Its antigen is still unknown.

Study findings and constraints: Subsequent analysis of the 120 or so validation repertoires found a tendency for first-cohort TCR clusters to co-occur. The study listed approximately 160 cytomegalovirus-associated TCR beta chains.

Repertoires were generated with immunoSEQ multiplex PCR, while TCRdb's copy carries only in-frame clones and drops some. The repertoire has about 260,000 clones, less than 95% of them found once; the top ten carry 3% to 3.5%. The V and J genes are TRBV2 and TRBJ2-3; D is uncertain. Sequenced: PBMCs. This clonotype was obtained from a woman aged 30 to 39 in good health and CMV-seronegative. In nucleotides, the CDR3 is TGTGCCAGCAGTCCCCACGCTACCAGCACAGATACGCAGTATTTT. Amino acids: CASSPHATSTDTQYF.